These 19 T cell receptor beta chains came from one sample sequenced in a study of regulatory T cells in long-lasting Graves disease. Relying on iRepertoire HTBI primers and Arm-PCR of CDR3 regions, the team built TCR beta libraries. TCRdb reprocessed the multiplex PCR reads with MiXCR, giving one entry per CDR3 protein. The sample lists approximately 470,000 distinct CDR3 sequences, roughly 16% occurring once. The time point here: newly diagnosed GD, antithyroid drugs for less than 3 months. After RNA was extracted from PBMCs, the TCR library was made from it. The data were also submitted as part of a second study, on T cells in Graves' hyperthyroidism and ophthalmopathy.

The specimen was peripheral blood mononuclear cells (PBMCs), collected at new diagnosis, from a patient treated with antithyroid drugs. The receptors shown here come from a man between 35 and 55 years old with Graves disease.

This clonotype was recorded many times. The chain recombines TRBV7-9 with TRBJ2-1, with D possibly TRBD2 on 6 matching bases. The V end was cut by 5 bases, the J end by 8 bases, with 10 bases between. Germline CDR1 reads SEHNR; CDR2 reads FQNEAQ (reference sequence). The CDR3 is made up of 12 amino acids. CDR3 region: CASSGGNYEQFF. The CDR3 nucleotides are TGTGCCAGCAGCGGAGGGAATTATGAGCAGTTCTTC. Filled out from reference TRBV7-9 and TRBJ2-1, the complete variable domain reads DTGVSQNPRHKITKRGQNVTFRCDPISEHNRLYWYRQTLGQGPEFLTYFQNEAQLEKSRLLSDRFSAERPKGSFSTLEIQRTEQGDSAMYLCASSGGNYEQFFGPGTRLTVL.

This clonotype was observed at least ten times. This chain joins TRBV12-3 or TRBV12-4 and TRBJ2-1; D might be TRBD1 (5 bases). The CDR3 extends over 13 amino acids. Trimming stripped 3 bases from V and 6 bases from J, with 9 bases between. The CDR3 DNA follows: TGTGCCAGCAGTTTTGGCAGGGTCAATGAGCAGTTCTTC. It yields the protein CASSFGRVNEQFF.

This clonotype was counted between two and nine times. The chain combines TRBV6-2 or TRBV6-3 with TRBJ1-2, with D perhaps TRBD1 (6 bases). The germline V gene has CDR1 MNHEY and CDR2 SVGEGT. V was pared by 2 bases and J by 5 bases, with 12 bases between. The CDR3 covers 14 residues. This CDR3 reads CASSYAGARYGYTF. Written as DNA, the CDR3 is TGTGCCAGCAGTTACGCAGGGGCGAGGTATGGCTACACCTTC.

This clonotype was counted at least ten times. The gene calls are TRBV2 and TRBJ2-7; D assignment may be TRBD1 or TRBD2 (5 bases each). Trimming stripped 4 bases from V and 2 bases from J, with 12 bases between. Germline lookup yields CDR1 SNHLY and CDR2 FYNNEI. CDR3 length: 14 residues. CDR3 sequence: CASSGRDPAYEQYF. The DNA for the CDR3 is TGTGCCAGCAGTGGCCGGGACCCAGCCTACGAGCAGTACTTC.

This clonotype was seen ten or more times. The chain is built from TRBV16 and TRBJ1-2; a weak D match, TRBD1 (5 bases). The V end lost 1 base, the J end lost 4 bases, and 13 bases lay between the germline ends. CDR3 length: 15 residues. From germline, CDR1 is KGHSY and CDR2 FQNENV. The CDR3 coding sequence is TGTGCCAGCAGCCAATGGGTATCCGGGACCTATGGCTACACCTTC. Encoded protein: CASSQWVSGTYGYTF.

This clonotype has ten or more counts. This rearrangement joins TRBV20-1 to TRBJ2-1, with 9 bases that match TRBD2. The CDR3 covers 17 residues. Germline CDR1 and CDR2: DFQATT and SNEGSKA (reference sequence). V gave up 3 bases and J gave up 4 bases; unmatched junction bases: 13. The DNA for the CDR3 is TGCAGTGCTAGGGCGGTGATGTTGCGGGAGGGATACAATGAGCAGTTCTTC. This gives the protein CSARAVMLREGYNEQFF.

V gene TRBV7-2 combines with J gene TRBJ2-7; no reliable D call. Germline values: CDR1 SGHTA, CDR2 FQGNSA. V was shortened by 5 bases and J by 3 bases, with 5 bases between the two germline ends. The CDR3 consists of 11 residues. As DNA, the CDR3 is TGTGCCAGCAGCATTTTCTACGAGCAGTACTTC. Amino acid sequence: CASSIFYEQYF.

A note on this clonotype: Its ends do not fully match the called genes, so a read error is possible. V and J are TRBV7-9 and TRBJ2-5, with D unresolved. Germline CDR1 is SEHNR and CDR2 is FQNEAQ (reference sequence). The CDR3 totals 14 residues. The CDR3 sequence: CAGSPRSHQETQYF. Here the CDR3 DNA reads TGTGCCGGCAGTCCCCGGTCCCACCAAGAGACCCAGTACTTC.

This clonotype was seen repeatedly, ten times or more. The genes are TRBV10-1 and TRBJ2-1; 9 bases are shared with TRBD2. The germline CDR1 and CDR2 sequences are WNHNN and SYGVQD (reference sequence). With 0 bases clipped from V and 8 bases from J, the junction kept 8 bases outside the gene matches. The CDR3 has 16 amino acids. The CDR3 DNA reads TGCGCCAGCAGTGAGTCTAGGGGCGGGAGGGCCGATGAGCAGTTCTTC. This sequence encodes CASSESRGGRADEQFF.

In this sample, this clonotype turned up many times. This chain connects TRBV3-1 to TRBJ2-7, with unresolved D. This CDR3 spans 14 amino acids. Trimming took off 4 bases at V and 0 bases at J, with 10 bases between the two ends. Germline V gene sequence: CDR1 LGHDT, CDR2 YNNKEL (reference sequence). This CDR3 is CASSPTRSSYEQYF. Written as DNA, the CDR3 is TGTGCCAGCAGCCCGACTCGAAGCTCCTACGAGCAGTACTTC.

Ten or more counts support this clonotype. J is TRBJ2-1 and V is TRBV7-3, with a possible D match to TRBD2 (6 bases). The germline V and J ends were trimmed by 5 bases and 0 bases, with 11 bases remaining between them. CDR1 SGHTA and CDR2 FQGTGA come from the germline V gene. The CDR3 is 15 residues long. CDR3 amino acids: CASSGGSSSYNEQFF. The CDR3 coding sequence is TGTGCCAGCAGCGGGGGGTCCAGCTCCTACAATGAGCAGTTCTTC.

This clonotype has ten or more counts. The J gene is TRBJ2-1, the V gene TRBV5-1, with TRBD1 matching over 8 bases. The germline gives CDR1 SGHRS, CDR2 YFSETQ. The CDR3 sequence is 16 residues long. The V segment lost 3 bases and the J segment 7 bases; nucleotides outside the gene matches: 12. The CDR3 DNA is TGCGCCAGCAGCTCGGGGCAGACAGGGGTTTCGAATGAGCAGTTCTTC. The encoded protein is CASSSGQTGVSNEQFF.

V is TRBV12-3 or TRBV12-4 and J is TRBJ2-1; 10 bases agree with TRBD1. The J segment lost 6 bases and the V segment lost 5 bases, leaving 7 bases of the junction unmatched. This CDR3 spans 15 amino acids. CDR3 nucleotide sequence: TGTGCCAGCAGTATGACAGGGGGCAGGGGCAATGAGCAGTTCTTC. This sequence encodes CASSMTGGRGNEQFF.

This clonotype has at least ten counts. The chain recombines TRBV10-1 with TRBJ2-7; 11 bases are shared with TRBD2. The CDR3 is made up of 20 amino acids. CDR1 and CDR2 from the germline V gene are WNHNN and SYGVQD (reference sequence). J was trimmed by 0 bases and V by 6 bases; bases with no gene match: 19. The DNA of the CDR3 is TGCGCCAGCAGCTACAACTTAGCGGGAGGGCCACTCCTTCACTCCTACGAGCAGTACTTC. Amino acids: CASSYNLAGGPLLHSYEQYF.

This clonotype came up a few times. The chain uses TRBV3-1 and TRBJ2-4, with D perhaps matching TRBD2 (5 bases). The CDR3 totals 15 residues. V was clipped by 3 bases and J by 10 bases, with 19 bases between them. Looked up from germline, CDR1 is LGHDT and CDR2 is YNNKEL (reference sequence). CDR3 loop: CASSHSGPEKHIQYF. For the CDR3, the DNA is TGTGCCAGCAGCCACAGCGGACCAGAAAAACATATTCAGTACTTC. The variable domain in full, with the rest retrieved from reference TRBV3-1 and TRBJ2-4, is DTAVSQTPKYLVTQMGNDKSIKCEQNLGHDTMYWYKQDSKKFLKIMFSYNNKELIINETVPNRFSPKSPDKAHLNLHINSLELGDSAVYFCASSHSGPEKHIQYFGAGTRLSVL.

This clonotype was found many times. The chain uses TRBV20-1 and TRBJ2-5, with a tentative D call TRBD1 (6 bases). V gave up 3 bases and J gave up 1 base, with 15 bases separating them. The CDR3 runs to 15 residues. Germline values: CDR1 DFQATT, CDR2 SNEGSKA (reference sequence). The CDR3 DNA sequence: TGCAGTGCTAGGGGGTGGGGGCGAAGCCAAGAGACCCAGTACTTC. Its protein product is CSARGWGRSQETQYF.

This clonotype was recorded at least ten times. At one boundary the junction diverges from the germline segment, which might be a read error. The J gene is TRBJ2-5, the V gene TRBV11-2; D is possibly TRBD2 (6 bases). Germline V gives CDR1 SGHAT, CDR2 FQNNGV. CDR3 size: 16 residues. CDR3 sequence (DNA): TGTGCCAGCAGCTTAAGGGAGTTGCGGGGTTTAGAGTCCCAGTACTTC. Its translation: CASSLRELRGLESQYF.

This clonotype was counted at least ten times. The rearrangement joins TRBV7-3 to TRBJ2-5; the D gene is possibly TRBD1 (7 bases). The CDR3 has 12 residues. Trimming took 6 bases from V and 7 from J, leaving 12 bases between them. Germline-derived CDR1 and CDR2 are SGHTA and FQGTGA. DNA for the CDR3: TGTGCCAGCAGTCAGGGGGGATTGACCCAGTACTTC. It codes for CASSQGGLTQYF.

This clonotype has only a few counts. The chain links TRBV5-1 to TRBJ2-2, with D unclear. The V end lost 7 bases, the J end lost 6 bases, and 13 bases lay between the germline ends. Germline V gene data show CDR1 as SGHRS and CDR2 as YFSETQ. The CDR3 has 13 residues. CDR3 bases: TGCGCCAGCCGAGATTTGGACGCCGGGGAGCTGTTTTTT. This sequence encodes CASRDLDAGELFF.